This TCR beta chain appears in the sequencing data of a study of early T cells in non-severe SARS-CoV-2 infection. Attachment of unique molecular identifiers was made to individual cDNA molecules. MiXCR was run by TCRdb on the 5' RACE reads, yielding one entry per CDR3 protein. The table records 40,000 to 50,000 distinct CDR3 sequences, less than 8.5% of them present only once. Germline lookup yields CDR1 SGHVS and CDR2 FNYEAQ. V lost 5 bases, J lost 3 bases, and 14 bases lay in between. CDR3 size: 15 residues. Study findings and constraints: Anti-spike CD8 specificities were favored by VDJdb matching, whose results missed private and CD4 specificities.

This clonotype was observed at least ten times. Antigen: not known. This chain joins TRBV7-6 and TRBJ2-1, with D perhaps TRBD2 (6 bases). This receptor was taken from an adult who was a healthcare worker with PCR-confirmed SARS-CoV-2 infection or an uninfected control (not recorded which). Sample: whole blood. The CDR3 spells CASSLRRDVYNEQFF. The CDR3, as DNA: TGTGCCAGCAGCCTGAGGCGGGACGTCTACAATGAGCAGTTCTTC.